The 7 T cell receptor beta chains below were found in one sample sequenced in a study of blood T cell repertoires in COVID-19. Assay used: immunoSEQ multiplex PCR; TCRdb lists only in-frame clones, some missing. The profile shows 250,000 to 350,000 clones, about nine tenths of them singletons. Sequencing was done on a sample of PBMCs or T cells enriched from blood (not recorded which). Receptors originate from a woman between 50 and 59 years old who had recovered from COVID-19.

This clone was recorded once. The rearrangement links TRBV7-8 to TRBJ2-7; D remains unclear. Germline lookup yields CDR1 SGHVS and CDR2 FQNEAQ. Deletions cut 4 bases from V and 0 bases from J, with 13 bases between. This CDR3 is built from 15 residues. The CDR3: CASSSRRFSSYEQYF. CDR3 DNA sequence: TGTGCCAGCAGCTCACGCAGGTTTAGCTCCTACGAGCAGTACTTC.

The rearrangement links TRBV12-3 or TRBV12-4 to TRBJ2-2; TRBD2 matches at 10 bases. The junction had 4 bases not matched to a gene; V was cut back by 7 bases and J by 8 bases. The CDR3 is 13 residues long. The CDR3 nucleotides are TGTGCCAGCATACTAGCGGGAAATGGGGAGCTGTTTTTT. It yields the protein CASILAGNGELFF.

The chain employs TRBV7-8 and TRBJ2-1; possibly TRBD1 for D (6 bases). The germline V gene has CDR1 SGHVS and CDR2 FQNEAQ. V was clipped by 5 bases and J by 5 bases, with 13 bases between them. The CDR3 loop spans 14 amino acids. This CDR3 is CASSLVGGNNEQFF. The CDR3 nucleotides read TGTGCCAGCAGCCTCGTAGGGGGAAACAATGAGCAGTTCTTC.

This chain links TRBV27 with TRBJ1-2, with no clear D. The CDR3 consists of 13 residues. Trimming took off 2 bases at V and 4 bases at J, with 8 bases between the two ends. Per the germline V gene, CDR1 is MNHEY and CDR2 is SMNVEV (reference sequence). The CDR3 region is CASSLTGRYGYTF. As DNA, the CDR3 is TGTGCCAGCAGTTTAACTGGGCGCTATGGCTACACCTTC.

The chain carries TRBV11-2 and TRBJ2-7, with TRBD2 as a possible D gene (7 bases). The V and J ends lost 6 bases and 4 bases respectively, with 25 bases between them. The CDR3 runs to 17 residues. Looked up from germline, CDR1 is SGHAT and CDR2 is FQNNGV. CDR3 in DNA: TGTGCCAGCAGTCAATACCGGATACAGGGAGGGGAGTACGAGCAGTACTTC. Residues: CASSQYRIQGGEYEQYF.

The chain employs TRBV20-1 and TRBJ2-1; no definite D call. CDR1 DFQATT and CDR2 SNEGSKA come from the germline V gene (reference sequence). This CDR3 region has 17 residues. The V and J ends lost 3 bases and 0 bases respectively, with 18 bases between them. Here the CDR3 DNA reads TGCAGTGCTAGTCAGATATCCCAACCTAGCTCCTACAATGAGCAGTTCTTC. Amino acids: CSASQISQPSSYNEQFF.

The chain combines TRBV3-1 (or the pseudogene TRBV3-2) with TRBJ2-3; 7 bases line up with TRBD2. Germline V lookup: CDR1 LGHDT, CDR2 YNNKEL (reference sequence). The ends lost 2 bases at V and 0 bases at J; junction bases unmatched: 2. The CDR3 consists of 15 residues. The CDR3: CASSQRSGSTDTQYF. CDR3 coding DNA: TGTGCCAGCAGCCAACGTAGCGGGAGCACAGATACGCAGTATTTT.